This T cell receptor (beta chain) appears in the sequencing data of a study of CD8 T cells in Susac syndrome (dated by TCRdb to between 2018 and 2021). Study-wide context: Among the sequenced Susac syndrome patients, more than five had clinically active disease and fewer than 10 were in clinical remission. At blood withdrawal, Susac syndrome patients were either therapy-naive, taking corticosteroids (in some cases with IVIg as well), or taking IVIg alone. Repertoire sequencing was used to test whether CD8+ T cell activation and differentiation in Susac syndrome was antigen driven.

Peripheral blood CD8+ and CD4+ T cells from healthy donors, Susac syndrome patients and multiple sclerosis patients were profiled using high-throughput TCR beta sequencing. The Susac syndrome patients fulfilled recently defined diagnostic criteria for definite or probable disease. CD8+ TEMRA cells were enriched by FACS, while bulk CD8+ and CD4+ T cells were purified by magnetic negative isolation. Blood was drawn into EDTA tubes, processed within 24 hours, and PBMCs were isolated by density gradient centrifugation. PBMCs intended for TCR sequencing were frozen in liquid nitrogen and were later thawed in a 37 degrees C water bath. A purity of at least 90% was achieved for sorted or isolated CD4+, CD8+ and CD8+ TEMRA cells. There are a few counts of this clonotype. Its target antigen remains unknown. No qualities accompany the bases; no much larger clone lies one base away. CDR1 DFQATT and CDR2 SNEGSKA are derived from the germline V gene (reference sequence). The cysteine opens and the phenylalanine closes a CDR3 of 14 amino acids. Only CDR3 DNA remains: 42 bases, in frame from the first base. The trim is 3 bases for V and 1 base for J, with a gap of 13 bases between the germline ends.

RNA was extracted using the RNeasy kit, and about 0.45 to 1 ug of the RNA was reverse transcribed with random hexamers. The immunoSEQ multiplex PCR assay, covering 54 Vbeta and 13 Jbeta segments, was used to amplify TCR beta CDR3 regions. PCR amplification bias was corrected using a synthetic template baseline for primer optimization and computational correction. The authors' pipeline ran thus. Reads were annotated to V, D and J genes according to IMGT and were analyzed with immunoSEQ Analyzer, with only productive sequences retained. Clonality was computed as one minus Shannon entropy normalized by log2 of the number of productive unique sequences. For each patient and control, public and private clones were evaluated within the 100 most prevalent clones. Clones were defined as Susac-specific if absent from the healthy and MS cohorts, from under 1,200 published viral clones and from other ImmuneACCESS disease sequences. Using fastp trimming at Q25 and MiXCR clonotype assembly, TCRdb reanalyzed the public sequencing data and kept in-frame beta chains. For every CDR3 protein sequence, its rows merge into one entry that carries the most common genes and DNA. TCRdb's processing, not the authors', yielded these V and J calls. This sample has 120,000 to 150,000 distinct CDR3 sequences in its table, and almost 96% of those were observed once. The ten largest clones represent over 0.065% of the sample.

Beyond this particular receptor, the publication reports: The number of individuals in the TCR sequencing and HLA analysis was acknowledged as relatively small. The CD4+ T cell repertoire of patients with Susac syndrome showed no detectable clonal expansion.

The rearrangement joined TRBV20-1 to TRBJ2-7; the D gene is possibly TRBD1, with 6 bases matching. This sequence was found in a human donor with Susac syndrome. The sequencing sample was made of CD4+ T cells from PBMCs. The CDR3 in this case is CSASRQGISYEQYF. The DNA sequence reads TGCAGTGCTAGTCGTCAGGGGATATCCTACGAGCAGTACTTC.